The 21 T cell receptor delta chains given below trace back to one sample, sequenced in a study of Vδ1+ human thymocytes. Study observations and caveats: In the thymus, TRG and TRD repertoires looked highly polyclonal with Gaussian CDR3 lengths.

Antigens for these TCRs are unknown. Sequences come from RNA converted to cDNA by reverse transcription. The CDR3 regions were amplified by multiplex PCR from V-gene primers to a constant-region primer. TCRdb re-called the multiplex PCR reads via CATT. The table includes approximately 24,000 delta-chain clones, 6.5% to 8% detected once. The sample consisted of Vdelta1+ gamma-delta thymocytes from the thymus. Regarding subset: FACS-sorted CD3+ TCRalphabeta- TCRVdelta1+ TCRVdelta2- thymocytes. The receptors originated from a girl in the first two years of life who had congenital heart surgery.

This clone appeared a few times. The chain uses TRDV1 and TRDJ1; D possibly corresponds to TRDD2 (6 bases). The CDR3 consists of 20 residues. Germline CDR1 is TSWWSYY and CDR2 is QGS. V dropped 2 bases and J dropped 0 bases, with 25 bases sitting between them. The CDR3 spells CALGESSHPTPLRYTDKLIF. For the CDR3, the DNA is TGTGCTCTTGGGGAAAGTTCCCATCCTACTCCCCTCAGGTACACCGATAAACTCATCTTT.

V gene TRDV1 combines with J gene TRDJ1; 7 nucleotides line up with TRDD3. The J gene, missing from TCRdb, was assigned here through DNA to germline matching. The germline V gene encodes CDR1 TSWWSYY and CDR2 QGS. The V and J ends lost 5 bases and 2 bases, in that order; junction bases with no gene match: 23. The CDR3 loop spans 20 amino acids. The CDR3, as DNA: TGTGCTCTTGGGAAGGGGAATGGCGGGGGGATCTCAAGGGGGACCGATAAACTCATCTTT. Amino acid sequence: CALGKGNGGGISRGTDKLIF.

The chain employs TRDV1 and TRDJ1, with 10 bases identical to TRDD3. Germline V lookup: CDR1 TSWWSYY, CDR2 QGS. The CDR3 spans 22 residues. Trimming took 1 base from V and 3 from J; bases not matched to a gene: 23. The CDR3 bases are TGTGCTCTTGGGGAACGGTTCTTCCTCCGTAACTGGGGGATTCCACCGGCCGATAAACTCATCTTT. Protein: CALGERFFLRNWGIPPADKLIF.

As for this clone: One base away lies a much larger clone, so this may be a sequencing read error. The chain is built from TRDV2 and TRDJ1; 9 bases match TRDD3. Germline lookup yields CDR1 GEAIGNYY and CDR2 EKD. CDR3 size: 19 residues. V gave up 9 bases and J gave up 0 bases; unmatched junction bases: 22. The CDR3 DNA follows: TGTGCCCCCAGGGGGAGCTTCCTCCGAGGGGGATACCACACCGATAAACTCATCTTT. This sequence encodes CAPRGSFLRGGYHTDKLIF.

This clone appeared a few times. A much more abundant neighbour one base away suggests this may be a read error. Other DNA sequences in the same sample also yield this CDR3. V usage is TRDV2 and J usage is TRDJ4; weak D call: TRDD3 (6 bases). The germline CDR1 and CDR2 sequences are GEAIGNYY and EKD. The CDR3 has 15 amino acids. The CDR3, as DNA: TGTGCCTGCGACACCGTGGGGGTTACCAAGAGACCCCTGATCTTT. Its translation is CACDTVGVTKRPLIF.

This chain uses TRDV1 with TRDJ1; D not certain. This CDR3 contains 16 residues. The V gene's germline CDR1 is TSWWSYY and CDR2 QGS. The V gene lost 3 bases and the J gene lost 0 bases, with 14 bases spanning the gap. The CDR3 is CALGDRMFLYTDKLIF. CDR3 in DNA: TGTGCTCTTGGGGACCGAATGTTTCTGTACACCGATAAACTCATCTTT.

This clone has a handful of counts. The chain employs TRDV1 and TRDJ1; D is perhaps TRDD2 or TRDD3 (8 bases each). V shed 4 bases and J shed 3 bases, with 27 bases lying between them. CDR3 length equals 19 residues. The germline gives CDR1 TSWWSYY, CDR2 QGS. The CDR3 DNA is TGTGCTCTTGGGGGGAACTTCCTACAGGGATACGGAAGGGCCGATAAACTCATCTTT. This sequence encodes CALGGNFLQGYGRADKLIF.

This clone was detected only a few times. V and J are TRDV1 and TRDJ1; 7 bases fit TRDD3. This CDR3 is 16 amino acids long. V was pared by 7 bases and J by 2 bases, with 13 bases of the junction left unmatched. Germline loops: CDR1 TSWWSYY, CDR2 QGS. The CDR3 reads CALDLRLGASTDKLIF. The CDR3 DNA reads TGTGCTCTTGATCTCCGGCTGGGGGCTTCAACCGATAAACTCATCTTT.

This clone has a handful of counts. The chain has TRDV1 and TRDJ1; D may be TRDD3 (6 bases). The germline V gene encodes CDR1 TSWWSYY and CDR2 QGS. Trimming left V 1 base short and J 1 base short, with 10 bases between. The CDR3 is 15 residues long. CDR3 amino acids: CALGEQWGCTDKLIF. In nucleotides, the CDR3 is TGTGCTCTTGGGGAACAGTGGGGATGCACCGATAAACTCATCTTT.

The rearrangement joins TRDV1 to TRDJ1; D is perhaps TRDD2 (5 bases). The CDR3 has 18 residues. Trimming removed 0 bases from V and 1 base from J, with 18 bases in between. Looked up from germline, CDR1 is TSWWSYY and CDR2 is QGS. The CDR3 here is CALGELSFLTRPTDKLIF. In nucleotides, the CDR3 is TGTGCTCTTGGGGAACTTTCCTTCTTGACTCGTCCCACCGATAAACTCATCTTT.

This clone has a handful of counts. The rearrangement uses TRDV1 and TRDJ1; 9 nucleotides match TRDD3. V was pared by 4 bases and J by 2 bases, with 20 bases of the junction left unmatched. The germline V gene has CDR1 TSWWSYY and CDR2 QGS. The CDR3 is made up of 20 amino acids. The CDR3, as DNA: TGTGCTCTTGGGGTCGGTATTCCTAGGGGATACGCTGGTTGTACCGATAAACTCATCTTT. Encoded protein: CALGVGIPRGYAGCTDKLIF.

The chain joins TRDV1 to TRDJ1; 8 nucleotides align to TRDD3. This CDR3 contains 22 residues. Trimming cost V 0 bases and J 0 bases; bases outside gene matches: 21. Germline values: CDR1 TSWWSYY, CDR2 QGS. CDR3 DNA sequence: TGTGCTCTTGGGGAACTCCCCCCTACGGGGTCTTGGGGGATCCAGTACACCGATAAACTCATCTTT. Translation: CALGELPPTGSWGIQYTDKLIF.

This clone was seen only a few times. The chain uses TRDV1 and TRDJ1; D is perhaps TRDD3 (6 bases). The CDR3 spans 18 residues. Germline CDR1 is TSWWSYY and CDR2 is QGS. Trimming left V 5 bases short and J 0 bases short, with 22 bases between. CDR3 nucleotides: TGTGCTCTTGGGACCCACCCTTCTGGGGCCCCGTACACCGATAAACTCATCTTT. Translating it yields CALGTHPSGAPYTDKLIF.

This clone has just a few counts. The chain couples TRDV1 to TRDJ1, with 9 bases matching TRDD3. V was clipped by 1 base and J by 0 bases; unmatched bases: 18. The CDR3 length is 21 residues. Germline lookup yields CDR1 TSWWSYY and CDR2 QGS. The CDR3 protein is CALGEPGELLGDSLYTDKLIF. The CDR3 nucleotides read TGTGCTCTTGGGGAACCTGGCGAGTTACTGGGGGACTCGTTGTACACCGATAAACTCATCTTT.

V usage is TRDV1 and J usage is TRDJ1, with 11 nucleotides matching TRDD3. V lost 0 bases and J lost 0; bases outside the gene matches: 27. This CDR3 is built from 25 residues. The germline V gene has CDR1 TSWWSYY and CDR2 QGS. CDR3 in amino acids: CALGELPPAPFGGGYEEMYTDKLIF. CDR3 coding DNA: TGTGCTCTTGGGGAACTACCCCCCGCCCCCTTCGGTGGGGGATACGAGGAGATGTACACCGATAAACTCATCTTT.

The chain carries TRDV1 and TRDJ1; TRDD3 agrees at 9 bases. No J segment appears in TCRdb, so it was assigned here by matching the sequence to germline. The ends lost 2 bases at V and 0 bases at J; junction bases unmatched: 28. Per the germline V gene, CDR1 is TSWWSYY and CDR2 is QGS. This CDR3 contains 24 residues. The CDR3 sequence: CALGEMTGFPTVYWGTEYTDKLIF. The CDR3 DNA reads as TGTGCTCTTGGGGAAATGACGGGATTTCCAACGGTATACTGGGGGACGGAGTACACCGATAAACTCATCTTT.

V gene TRDV1 combines with J gene TRDJ1; tentative D call: TRDD2 (6 bases). The J gene comes from matching the DNA to germline here; TCRdb lacks it. CDR1 TSWWSYY and CDR2 QGS come from the germline V gene. The CDR3 covers 20 residues. V was cut by 1 base and J by 0 bases, with 24 bases left in between. CDR3 nucleotide sequence: TGTGCTCTTGGGGAACAGCTCCTACAAACCCTGGGACCTTACACCGATAAACTCATCTTT. This codes for CALGEQLLQTLGPYTDKLIF.

This sequence joins TRDV1 and TRDJ1, with TRDD3 identical over 8 bases. Germline CDR1 is TSWWSYY and CDR2 is QGS. J lost 11 bases, V lost 0 bases, and 26 bases had no gene match. The CDR3 loop spans 20 amino acids. This CDR3 is CALGELCSAGRRRGIRGLIF. DNA of the CDR3: TGTGCTCTTGGGGAACTATGTTCAGCCGGGCGGAGGAGAGGGATACGGGGGCTCATCTTT.

This chain links TRDV1 with TRDJ1; no definite D call. Germline CDR1 TSWWSYY, CDR2 QGS. V was pared by 0 bases and J by 1 base, with 15 bases between. CDR3 length: 17 amino acids. CDR3 bases: TGTGCTCTTGGGGAACTTGTCAGCCCGTTAGGCACCGATAAACTCATCTTT. It is translated as CALGELVSPLGTDKLIF.

The J gene is TRDJ1, the V gene TRDV1, with TRDD3 identical over 10 bases. Germline CDR1 is TSWWSYY and CDR2 is QGS. The CDR3 consists of 20 residues. Trimming took 0 bases from V and 6 from J; bases not matched to a gene: 19. Here the CDR3 DNA reads TGTGCTCTTGGGGAACTAATTCCCCCTTTGGCGACTGGGGGATCCTATAAACTCATCTTT. This gives the protein CALGELIPPLATGGSYKLIF.

The rearrangement links TRDV1 to TRDJ1; tentatively, D is TRDD2 (5 bases). This CDR3 region has 15 residues. Germline assignment: CDR1 TSWWSYY and CDR2 QGS. V was shortened by 4 bases and J by 0 bases, with 12 bases between the two germline ends. The DNA of the CDR3 is TGTGCTCTTGGGGTCCTAAAAGTGTACACCGATAAACTCATCTTT. Encoded protein: CALGVLKVYTDKLIF.